The 11 T cell receptor beta chains below all came from one sample that was sequenced in a study of Graves' ophthalmopathy and Graves' hyperthyroidism. Beta-chain TCR CDR3 regions were amplified from RNA transcripts. First-round RT-PCR with HTBI primers preceded a second-round multiplex PCR. TCRdb processed the multiplex PCR reads anew with MiXCR; each CDR3 protein has one entry. The sample lists around 1,200,000 distinct CDR3 sequences, less than 45% occurring once. Sequencing used peripheral blood or thyroid tissue (not recorded which). The receptor set was obtained from an adult man with Graves' hyperthyroidism.

In this sample, this clonotype turned up many times. The chain uses TRBV19 and TRBJ1-1, with D perhaps matching TRBD1 (5 bases). This CDR3 has 17 amino acids. The germline gives CDR1 LNHDA, CDR2 SQIVND (reference sequence). V lost 2 bases to trimming and J lost 3 bases, with 19 bases between them. The CDR3 sequence: CASSISGVAGPYTEAFF. The CDR3 DNA reads as TGTGCCAGTAGTATATCGGGTGTGGCGGGGCCCTACACTGAAGCTTTCTTT.

The V and J genes are TRBV24-1 and TRBJ1-2, with 8 bases aligning to TRBD1. This CDR3 is built from 16 residues. V dropped 0 bases and J dropped 8; count of bases not matched to a gene: 10. Germline V gene sequence: CDR1 KGHDR, CDR2 SFDVKD. CDR3 sequence (DNA): TGTGCCACCAGTGATTTGCTTCGGACAGGGCTGTTCGGCTACACCTTC. It translates to CATSDLLRTGLFGYTF.

The chain carries TRBV7-2 and TRBJ2-7; TRBD1 matches at 9 bases. The J segment lost 5 bases and the V segment lost 5 bases, leaving 7 bases of the junction unmatched. The CDR3 consists of 14 residues. CDR1 is SGHTA, CDR2 FQGNSA, per germline. CDR3 loop: CASSQRTGVDEQYF. Written as DNA, the CDR3 is TGTGCCAGCAGCCAAAGGACAGGGGTTGACGAGCAGTACTTC.

This clonotype was seen more than once but under ten times. This rearrangement joins TRBV2 to TRBJ2-2, with 9 bases aligning to TRBD1. This CDR3 has 17 residues. V was pared by 6 bases and J by 4 bases, with 12 bases of the junction left unmatched. Germline values: CDR1 SNHLY, CDR2 FYNNEI. The CDR3 sequence: CASSLRDRAFGTGELFF. DNA of the CDR3: TGTGCCAGCAGCTTGAGGGACAGGGCGTTTGGCACCGGGGAGCTGTTTTTT.

This clonotype was detected many times. The CDR3 nucleotides read TGTGCCAGCAGCGTACCAGGGGGCAACACTGAAGCTTTCTTT. Translating it yields CASSVPGGNTEAFF. V usage is TRBV9 and J usage is TRBJ1-1; 8 bases align to TRBD1. CDR1 and CDR2 (germline): SGDLS, YYNGEE. V was clipped by 1 base and J by 2 bases; unmatched bases: 1. The CDR3 spans 14 residues.

This clonotype was seen repeatedly, ten times or more. This chain joins TRBV5-5 and TRBJ2-7; tentatively, D is TRBD1 (7 bases). The CDR3 has 15 residues. V lost 0 bases and J lost 6, with 16 bases in between. Germline lookup yields CDR1 SGHKS and CDR2 YYEKEE (reference sequence). CDR3 residues: CASSLAGGLLGEQYF. DNA of the CDR3: TGTGCCAGCAGCTTGGCAGGGGGACTCCTCGGCGAGCAGTACTTC.

This clonotype has a count of ten or more. The CDR3 DNA sequence: TGTGCCAGCGAGATCGTACAGGGGAGCGAGCAGTACTTC. Protein sequence: CASEIVQGSEQYF. The rearrangement links TRBV7-9 to TRBJ2-7, with 7 bases identical to TRBD1. J was trimmed by 6 bases and V by 8 bases; bases with no gene match: 10. Germline assignment: CDR1 SEHNR and CDR2 FQNEAQ (reference sequence). The length of the CDR3 is 13 residues.

The rearrangement links TRBV10-3 to TRBJ2-6, with a weak D call TRBD2 (5 bases). The CDR3 has 15 residues. V was cut by 10 bases and J by 0 bases, with 13 bases left in between. Germline V gives CDR1 ENHRY, CDR2 SYGVKD. The CDR3 sequence: CASGGRLSGANVLTF. CDR3 bases: TGTGCCAGCGGAGGACGCCTCTCTGGGGCCAACGTCCTGACTTTC.

This clonotype was observed many times. This chain links TRBV29-1 with TRBJ2-7, with D possibly matching TRBD1 (5 bases). This CDR3 has 14 residues. Trimming pared 1 base from V and 7 bases from J, leaving 17 bases between. The germline V gene encodes CDR1 SQVTM and CDR2 ANQGSEA. CDR3 region: CSVEGGFNLGEQYF. CDR3 sequence (DNA): TGCAGCGTTGAAGGGGGCTTCAACCTGGGGGAGCAGTACTTC.

This clonotype was recorded at least ten times. The V gene is TRBV2, the J gene TRBJ2-5; perhaps D is TRBD1 or TRBD2 (6 bases each). The CDR3 has 15 amino acids. CDR1 and CDR2 from the germline V gene are SNHLY and FYNNEI. V was clipped by 2 bases and J by 2 bases, with 12 bases between them. The CDR3 DNA sequence: TGTGCCAGCAGTGAAAGTATAGGGGGGCAAGAGACCCAGTACTTC. Protein product: CASSESIGGQETQYF.

CDR3 nucleotides: TGCGCCAGCAGCCAAGATAGAGCGATGAACACTGAAGCTTTCTTT. Translated: CASSQDRAMNTEAFF. The rearrangement uses TRBV4-1 and TRBJ1-1, with D unresolved. CDR1 is MGHRA, CDR2 YSYEKL, per germline. This CDR3 has 15 amino acids. Trimming left V 0 bases short and J 0 bases short, with 8 bases between.